The 21 T cell receptor beta chains presented below share a single source sample, sequenced in a study of cytomegalovirus exposure and HLA in healthy donors. PCR amplification relied on 60 Vbeta primers (plus 13 Jbeta primers). Some clones are missing from TCRdb's copy, which holds only in-frame ones; the method was immunoSEQ multiplex PCR. Of about 160,000 clones in the sample, roughly 80% were seen once. The material sequenced was PBMCs. All receptors derive from a girl between 10 and 17 years old in good health and CMV-seropositive.

CDR3 region: CASSEEGLWGGTDGELFF. DNA of the CDR3: TGTGCCAGCAGTGAAGAGGGCCTTTGGGGGGGGACGGACGGGGAGCTGTTTTTT. The rearrangement uses TRBV6-1 and TRBJ2-2; TRBD2 matches 7 bases. V gave up 1 base and J gave up 7 bases; unmatched junction bases: 15. CDR3 size: 18 residues. In germline, CDR1 is MNHNS, CDR2 SASEGT.

The gene calls are TRBV7-2 and TRBJ2-5; the D gene is possibly TRBD1 (6 bases). With 4 bases removed from V and 5 bases from J, the gap between germline ends came to 14 bases. There are 14 residues in the CDR3. Per germline, CDR1 SGHTA and CDR2 FQGNSA. The CDR3 bases are TGTGCCAGCAGCTCAACAGGGATTCGGGAGACCCAGTACTTC. Translating gives CASSSTGIRETQYF. Full variable domain (outside the CDR3, taken from reference TRBV7-2 and TRBJ2-5): GAGVSQSPSNKVTEKGKDVELRCDPISGHTALYWYRQSLGQGLEFLIYFQGNSAPDKSGLPSDRFSAERTGGSVSTLTIQRTQQEDSAVYLCASSSTGIRETQYFGPGTRLLVL.

The genes are TRBV5-4 and TRBJ2-1, with TRBD2 matching 8 bases. The CDR3 runs to 15 residues. The junction had 4 bases not matched to a gene; V was cut back by 2 bases and J by 3 bases. CDR1 is SGHNT, CDR2 YYREEE, per germline (reference sequence). CDR3 sequence (DNA): TGTGCCAGCAGCTTCCGGACTAGCATCTACAATGAGCAGTTCTTC. Its protein is CASSFRTSIYNEQFF.

This clone came up once. The chain couples TRBV7-2 to TRBJ2-1; possibly TRBD2 for D (6 bases). V was pared by 5 bases and J by 4 bases, with 9 bases between. The length of the CDR3 is 13 residues. Germline V lookup: CDR1 SGHTA, CDR2 FQGNSA. CDR3 nucleotides: TGTGCCAGCAGCCTTAGCGGTTACAATGAGCAGTTCTTC. It is translated as CASSLSGYNEQFF. Together with reference TRBV7-2 and TRBJ2-1, the CDR3 gives the full variable domain: GAGVSQSPSNKVTEKGKDVELRCDPISGHTALYWYRQSLGQGLEFLIYFQGNSAPDKSGLPSDRFSAERTGGSVSTLTIQRTQQEDSAVYLCASSLSGYNEQFFGPGTRLTVL.

The V gene is TRBV5-1, the J gene TRBJ1-1, with 8 bases identical to TRBD1. V gave up 4 bases and J gave up 3 bases; unmatched junction bases: 5. The CDR3 spans 14 residues. Germline assignment: CDR1 SGHRS and CDR2 YFSETQ. The CDR3 spells CASSVQGGDTEAFF. The CDR3 bases are TGCGCCAGCAGCGTACAGGGGGGGGACACTGAAGCTTTCTTT. The whole variable domain, remainder taken from reference TRBV5-1 and TRBJ1-1, is KAGVTQTPRYLIKTRGQQVTLSCSPISGHRSVSWYQQTPGQGLQFLFEYFSETQRNKGNFPGRFSGRQFSNSRSEMNVSTLELGDSALYLCASSVQGGDTEAFFGQGTRLTVV.

The genes are TRBV29-1 and TRBJ1-1; no definite D call. CDR3 size: 21 residues. The ends were cut back, 5 bases at V and 0 bases at J, with 34 bases in the middle. Per germline, CDR1 SQVTM and CDR2 ANQGSEA. The CDR3 DNA reads as TGCAGCGTTTCGACGGTGTACCAGGTTGACGGCCTTGATAAAATGAACACTGAAGCTTTCTTT. This translates into CSVSTVYQVDGLDKMNTEAFF.

The chain couples TRBV9 to TRBJ2-7; D perhaps matches TRBD2 (5 bases). The germline gives CDR1 SGDLS, CDR2 YYNGEE. This CDR3 is 14 amino acids long. The germline V and J ends were trimmed by 3 bases and 2 bases, with 12 bases remaining between them. CDR3 nucleotide sequence: TGTGCCAGCAGCGAGCGGTTGGGCACCTACGAGCAGTACTTC. Protein product: CASSERLGTYEQYF.

Only a few counts were recorded for this clone. The chain joins TRBV9 to TRBJ2-3, with 8 bases identical to TRBD2. Trimming cost V 2 bases and J 0 bases; bases outside gene matches: 5. Germline V gene data show CDR1 as SGDLS and CDR2 as YYNGEE. The CDR3 is 16 residues long. Here the CDR3 DNA reads TGTGCCAGCAGCGTTAGCCGGGGGGGTAGCACAGATACGCAGTATTTT. This gives the protein CASSVSRGGSTDTQYF.

The rearrangement joins TRBV2 to TRBJ1-1; D call uncertain. CDR3 length equals 13 residues. The V end was cut by 1 base, the J end by 7 bases, with 10 bases between. Germline-derived CDR1 and CDR2 are SNHLY and FYNNEI. CDR3 region: CASSEGEVSEAFF. Here the CDR3 DNA reads TGTGCCAGCAGTGAAGGTGAAGTGAGTGAAGCTTTCTTT.

V and J are TRBV30 and TRBJ2-3; 9 bases line up with TRBD2. The V and J ends lost 3 bases and 3 bases, in that order; junction bases with no gene match: 10. This CDR3 spans 16 amino acids. CDR1 is GTSNPN and CDR2 is SVGIG in the germline V gene (reference sequence). CDR3: CAWSAPLAGRTDTQYF. As DNA, the CDR3 is TGTGCCTGGAGCGCCCCGCTAGCGGGAAGGACAGATACGCAGTATTTT.

V is TRBV30 and J is TRBJ2-3; 11 bases match TRBD2. V gave up 0 bases and J gave up 1 base; unmatched junction bases: 6. Germline loops: CDR1 GTSNPN, CDR2 SVGIG (reference sequence). The CDR3 is 17 amino acids. The CDR3: CAWSVSGSGGGTDTQYF. In DNA form, the CDR3 reads TGTGCCTGGAGTGTATCTGGTAGCGGGGGGGGCACAGATACGCAGTATTTT. Supplemented by reference TRBV30 and TRBJ2-3, the full variable domain reads SQTIHQWPATLVQPVGSPLSLECTVEGTSNPNLYWYRQAAGRGLQLLFYSVGIGQISSEVPQNLSASRPQDRQFILSSKKLLLSDSGFYLCAWSVSGSGGGTDTQYFGPGTRLTVL.

J is TRBJ2-7 and V is TRBV5-1; 7 nucleotides align to TRBD1. The germline gives CDR1 SGHRS, CDR2 YFSETQ. Trimming removed 4 bases from V and 3 bases from J; junction bases left unmatched: 13. The CDR3 runs 16 residues. This CDR3 is CASSTTGTEFHYEQYF. DNA of the CDR3: TGCGCCAGCAGCACAACCGGGACAGAGTTCCACTACGAGCAGTACTTC.

This clone has only one observation. This chain uses TRBV7-2 with TRBJ2-1; a possible D gene is TRBD2 (6 bases). CDR3 length equals 17 residues. Germline assignment: CDR1 SGHTA and CDR2 FQGNSA. V was cut by 5 bases and J by 4 bases, with 21 bases left in between. Here the CDR3 reads CASSRRSTNSGYNEQFF. The CDR3 DNA is TGTGCCAGCAGCCGCCGGTCCACTAACAGCGGGTACAATGAGCAGTTCTTC.

The chain carries TRBV20-1 and TRBJ1-1; D perhaps matches TRBD1 (5 bases). V was pared by 1 base and J by 7 bases, with 7 bases between. CDR1 and CDR2 (germline): DFQATT, SNEGSKA (reference sequence). The CDR3 has 11 amino acids. Here the CDR3 DNA reads TGCAGTGCTAGAGCGACAGTTGAAGCTTTCTTT. Translated, it gives CSARATVEAFF.

This clone was counted a few times. Other DNA variants within this sample encode the same CDR3. The rearrangement links TRBV28 to TRBJ2-2, with 8 bases aligning to TRBD2. V was pared by 6 bases and J by 5 bases, with 5 bases of the junction left unmatched. The CDR3 is 14 residues long. The germline V gene has CDR1 MDHEN and CDR2 SYDVKM. CDR3 sequence reads: CASSLAGGTGELFF. The CDR3 DNA reads as TGTGCCAGCAGCCTTGCGGGGGGAACCGGGGAGCTGTTTTTT.

The V gene is TRBV28, the J gene TRBJ2-4; the match to TRBD2 covers 9 bases. Germline V gives CDR1 MDHEN, CDR2 SYDVKM. J lost 5 bases, V lost 3 bases, and 8 bases had no gene match. This CDR3 is built from 16 residues. The CDR3 is CASSFSSGVGENIQYF. Written as DNA, the CDR3 is TGTGCCAGCAGTTTTTCTAGCGGGGTCGGTGAAAACATTCAGTACTTC.

V gene TRBV9 combines with J gene TRBJ2-3, with 11 positions matching TRBD2. The CDR3 is 14 amino acids. Trimming cost V 2 bases and J 6 bases; bases outside gene matches: 2. From germline, CDR1 is SGDLS and CDR2 YYNGEE. The CDR3 protein is CASSVGTSGDTQYF. In DNA form, the CDR3 reads TGTGCCAGCAGCGTCGGGACTAGCGGTGATACGCAGTATTTT.

The chain recombines TRBV2 with TRBJ1-1; perhaps TRBD1 as D (5 bases). Germline CDR1 reads SNHLY; CDR2 reads FYNNEI. The CDR3 has 17 amino acids. V lost 4 bases and J lost 0, with 18 bases in between. The CDR3 DNA reads TGTGCCAGCAGTGGTTTTCGTACAGGTTTCATGAACACTGAAGCTTTCTTT. Translated, it gives CASSGFRTGFMNTEAFF.

This chain uses TRBV5-1 with TRBJ1-5; no reliable D call. The V gene lost 4 bases and the J gene lost 1 base, with 12 bases spanning the gap. The CDR3 is made up of 15 amino acids. The germline CDR1 and CDR2 sequences are SGHRS and YFSETQ. The CDR3 spells CASSPGLISNQPQHF. The CDR3 DNA is TGCGCCAGCAGCCCCGGACTGATAAGCAATCAGCCCCAGCATTTT. The full variable domain, with the rest looked up from reference TRBV5-1 and TRBJ1-5, is KAGVTQTPRYLIKTRGQQVTLSCSPISGHRSVSWYQQTPGQGLQFLFEYFSETQRNKGNFPGRFSGRQFSNSRSEMNVSTLELGDSALYLCASSPGLISNQPQHFGDGTRLSIL.

The chain links TRBV6-1 to TRBJ2-3, with 8 bases lining up with TRBD1. The junction had 13 bases not matched to a gene; V was cut back by 4 bases and J by 7 bases. CDR1 and CDR2 (germline): MNHNS, SASEGT. The CDR3 has 16 amino acids. Here the CDR3 reads CASSGTTTGARNTQYF. CDR3 coding DNA: TGTGCCAGCAGTGGTACTACGACAGGGGCTAGAAATACGCAGTATTTT.

The CDR3: CAWSAGGNEQFF. The CDR3 DNA reads as TGTGCCTGGAGTGCCGGGGGCAATGAGCAGTTCTTC. The rearrangement links TRBV30 to TRBJ2-1; D perhaps matches TRBD2 (6 bases). Germline CDR1 GTSNPN, CDR2 SVGIG (reference sequence). Trimming shortened V by 1 base and J by 6 bases, and 7 bases separated the two germline ends. This CDR3 has 12 residues.